The T cell receptor beta chain under discussion was sequenced for a study of CD8+ T cells in alopecia areata. Study summary: It was oral tofacitinib, at 5 to 10 mg twice daily, that treated patients received.

Isolated RNA was reverse transcribed into cDNA used as the sequencing template. The repertoire was sequenced with immunoSEQ multiplex PCR; TCRdb's copy has only in-frame clones and lacks some. Here the sample spans 150,000 to 200,000 clones, approximately 67% being singletons. Treatment meaning: oral pan-JAK inhibitor, 5-10 mg twice daily. It was from alopecia areata patients that lesional scalp punch biopsies and peripheral blood were collected. This clone appeared many times. The CDR3 consists of 16 residues. Germline CDR1 is SGHRS and CDR2 is YFSETQ. The germline V and J ends were trimmed by 1 base and 0 bases, with 12 bases remaining between them.

The receptor was isolated from a human donor with alopecia areata. The V call is TRBV5-1, the J call TRBJ2-3; no reliable D call. Sequenced here: CD4+ T cells sorted from blood, sampled at roughly week 49, from a patient treated with tofacitinib. The CDR3 nucleotides are TGCGCCAGCAGCTTGACTACGCCTCCTAGCACAGATACGCAGTATTTT. Its translation is CASSLTTPPSTDTQYF.